The rows below give T cell receptor beta chains drawn from one sample of a study of human T cells and chemical hapten exposure. TCRdb fed the RACE reads into MiXCR, producing one record per CDR3 protein. The sample has roughly 90,000 distinct CDR3 sequences, around 9.6% seen once. This sample comprised whole blood, obtained in connection with sensitization to the hapten diphenylcyclopropenone (DPC). These TCRs come from a middle-aged woman with alopecia areata. Some clones in this sample may be carry-over from other donors' samples. The CDR3 runs from the conserved cysteine through the conserved F or W. The D gene is left open where the match is weak. Not every row has a clone size; where given, it reads once, few, many or a size class.

j_gene,d_gene,v_gene,abundance,CDR3nt,CDR3aa
TRBJ1-4,.,TRBV7-9,many,TGTGCCAGCAGCTTATTCGGACAGCTCGGCGAAAAACTGTTTTTT,CASSLFGQLGEKLFF
TRBJ2-7,.,TRBV20-1,many,TGCAGTGCTAGGGACAGCTACGAGCAGTACTTC,CSARDSYEQYF
TRBJ1-2,.,TRBV7-8,many,TGTGCCAGCAGCCAGACGGGGCCTGGTGGCTACACCTTC,CASSQTGPGGYTF
TRBJ2-7,TRBD1,TRBV29-1,.,TGCAGCGTTGAAAGGACAGGGGGCGGCGAGCAGTACTTC,CSVERTGGGEQYF
TRBJ2-7,TRBD2,TRBV6-2/TRBV6-3,few,TGTGCCACCTTGAAGGGAGGGCACGAGCAGTACTTC,CATLKGGHEQYF
TRBJ2-3,.,TRBV5-4,many,TGTGCCAGCAGCCCTGATCGAGATACGCAGTATTTT,CASSPDRDTQYF
TRBJ2-1,.,TRBV3-1,.,TGTGCCAGCAGCCGAGAACGGCTAGATATCCACAATGAGCAGTTCTTC,CASSRERLDIHNEQFF
TRBJ2-7,.,TRBV27,many,TGTGCCAGCAGTCCCTCCTTGGGCTACGAGCAGTACTTC,CASSPSLGYEQYF
TRBJ2-1,.,TRBV24-1,.,TGTGCCACCAGTGGGGGGGATTCCTCCTACAATGAGCAGTTCTTC,CATSGGDSSYNEQFF
TRBJ1-4,.,TRBV4-3,many,TGCGCCAGCAGCCAAGTGGGTCGCTTGACTAATGAAAAACTGTTTTTT,CASSQVGRLTNEKLFF
TRBJ2-3,.,TRBV7-2,few,TGTGCCAGCAGCTTAGCGACAGGCCGAGTCTTCACAGATACGCAGTATTTT,CASSLATGRVFTDTQYF
TRBJ2-3,.,TRBV7-2,.,TGTGCCAGCAGCTTGCGGGGCTATACGCAGTATTTT,CASSLRGYTQYF
TRBJ1-2,TRBD1,TRBV4-3,.,TGCGCCAGCAGCCAAACATCAGGGGGCCGTGGCTACACCTTC,CASSQTSGGRGYTF
TRBJ2-5,.,TRBV7-2,many,TGTGCCAGCAGCCTTTACAGCTTCCAAGAGACCCAGTACTTC,CASSLYSFQETQYF
TRBJ1-5,TRBD1,TRBV19,many,TGTGCCAGTAGTAGTACTCAGGGGGGAAGAAATCAGCCCCAGCATTTT,CASSSTQGGRNQPQHF
TRBJ2-7,.,TRBV4-3,many,TGCGCCAGCAGCCCCTTCCCGACAGGAGCCTACGAGCAGTACTTC,CASSPFPTGAYEQYF
TRBJ2-1,TRBD1,TRBV20-1,few,TGCAGTGCTACGAGTCCGGGACAGGGGGCCAATGAGCAGTTCTTC,CSATSPGQGANEQFF
TRBJ2-3,TRBD2,TRBV29-1,.,TGCAGCGTTCACGCCGGGACTAGAGGGCAGTATTTT,CSVHAGTRGQYF
TRBJ1-1,TRBD1,TRBV4-2,many,TGTGCCAGCAGCCAAGATCTTGCAGGGGGCACTGAAGCTTTCTTT,CASSQDLAGGTEAFF
TRBJ1-5,.,TRBV3-1,many,TGTGCCAGCAGCCAAGTGGTAAAGCAGAACCACAATCAGCCCCAGCATTTT,CASSQVVKQNHNQPQHF
TRBJ2-6,TRBD1,TRBV12-3/TRBV12-4,many,TGTGCCAGCAGTTATAAGGGGGGACAGGGATACTCTGGGGCCAACGTCCTGACTTTC,CASSYKGGQGYSGANVLTF
TRBJ1-3,.,TRBV12-3/TRBV12-4,many,TGTGCCAGCAGTTTTCGGGGGAAGAGGGACACCATATATTTT,CASSFRGKRDTIYF
TRBJ1-5,TRBD1,TRBV6-5,few,TGTGCCAGCAGCACCCAGGGGGCAAAATGGCAGCCCCAGCATTTT,CASSTQGAKWQPQHF
TRBJ2-7,TRBD1,TRBV4-3,many,TGCGCCAGCAGCCACGGACAGGGGGACTACGAGCAGTACTTC,CASSHGQGDYEQYF
TRBJ2-5,.,TRBV20-1,few,TGCAGTGCTAGAGATTCGGGGGAGGAGACCCAGTACTTC,CSARDSGEETQYF